A selection of T cell receptor beta chains follows, all from one sample in a study of identical twins. TCRdb processed the 5' RACE reads anew with MiXCR; each CDR3 protein has one entry. The table lists about 340,000 distinct CDR3 sequences, 9% to 10% of them singletons. Sample: naive T cells sorted from blood. The receptors originated from a woman between 45 and 60 years old in good health. The CDR3 runs from the conserved cysteine through the conserved F or W. The D gene is left open where the match is weak. Not every row has a clone size; where given, it reads once, few, many or a size class.

v_gene	j_gene	d_gene	abundance	CDR3nt	CDR3aa
TRBV12-3/TRBV12-4	TRBJ2-1	.	few	TGTGCCAGCAGTTCCGAGGGGACCAATGAGCAGTTCTTC	CASSSEGTNEQFF
TRBV30	TRBJ2-4	TRBD2	many	TGTGCCTGGAGTATAGGGACTAGCGGGAGGATGCGAAACATTCAGTACTTC	CAWSIGTSGRMRNIQYF
TRBV7-9	TRBJ2-3	.	many	TGTGCCGGACGCCTATGGAAGGGGGGCACAGATACGCAGTATTTT	CAGRLWKGGTDTQYF
TRBV7-3	TRBJ2-6	.	.	TGTGCCAGCAGCTTCCGCGGGACAACTGGGGCCAACGTCCTGACTTTC	CASSFRGTTGANVLTF
TRBV11-2	TRBJ2-1	.	.	TGTGCCAGCAGTCGAGGCGTCAATGAGCAGTTCTTC	CASSRGVNEQFF
TRBV29-1	TRBJ2-7	.	.	TGCAGCGTTCTTGCCAGGGGCGAGCAGTACTTC	CSVLARGEQYF
TRBV5-1	TRBJ2-1	TRBD1	many	TGCGCCAGCAGCCCGGGACAGGGGAATTACAATGAGCAGTTCTTC	CASSPGQGNYNEQFF
TRBV20-1	TRBJ2-1	.	.	TGCAGTGCTAGAGATCCAGTTAACCCGTACAATGAGCAGTTCTTC	CSARDPVNPYNEQFF
TRBV11-2	TRBJ2-2	.	.	TGTGCCAGCAGAAAATGGGGTGGGAGACTCCGCGCCACCGGGGAGCTGTTTTTT	CASRKWGGRLRATGELFF
TRBV7-3	TRBJ1-1	TRBD1	.	TGTGCCAGCAGCGGATGGACAGGGGGTCGAGCTATTAGCACTGAAGCTTTCTTT	CASSGWTGGRAISTEAFF
TRBV20-1	TRBJ2-3	TRBD1	many	TGCAGTGTTGGGACAGTTACGCAGTATTTT	CSVGTVTQYF
TRBV12-3/TRBV12-4	TRBJ2-1	.	many	TGTGCCAGCAGTTTTATAATGCGGCCTGAGCAGTTCTTC	CASSFIMRPEQFF
TRBV7-3	TRBJ2-1	TRBD2	.	TGTGCCAGCAGCATCGGACTAGTAAATCTGAATGAGCAGTTCTTC	CASSIGLVNLNEQFF
TRBV7-9	TRBJ2-4	TRBD1	few	TGTGCCAGCAGCCCCTTGTGGGGGACAGGGGGCCAAAACATTCAGTACTTC	CASSPLWGTGGQNIQYF
TRBV7-6	TRBJ2-1	.	.	TGTGCCAGCAGCAACCTTCGTATAGAGAGCTCCTACAATGAGCAGTTCTTC	CASSNLRIESSYNEQFF
TRBV6-5	TRBJ1-1	.	.	TGTGCCAGCAGTAACCCCGGGAGCCGGGGGCGAGGGCGGACTGAAGCTTTCTTT	CASSNPGSRGRGRTEAFF
TRBV29-1	TRBJ2-1	.	many	TGCAGCGTATGTCCAGGGTTCAATGAGCAGTTCTTC	CSVCPGFNEQFF
TRBV10-2	TRBJ1-3	.	few	TGCGCCAGCACCCCGATCGGAACGAGCTCTGGAAACACCATATATTTT	CASTPIGTSSGNTIYF
TRBV10-1	TRBJ2-1	TRBD2	.	TGCGCCAGCAGTGAGTTTAGCGGGGGAATCCTCAATGAGCAGTTCTTC	CASSEFSGGILNEQFF
TRBV2	TRBJ1-2	TRBD1	.	TGTGCCAGCAGCACAAGGGGGCTCGGCTATGGCTACACCTTC	CASSTRGLGYGYTF
TRBV5-1	TRBJ2-7	.	.	TGCGCCAGCTGTCTGGGACACCATCCCCCCGAGCAGTACTTC	CASCLGHHPPEQYF
TRBV27	TRBJ1-3	.	few	TGTGCCAGCAAGCCGGACACCGTGGGCAACACCATATATTTT	CASKPDTVGNTIYF
TRBV10-3	TRBJ1-2	TRBD1	few	TGTGCCATCAGTAGGGACAGTGGCTACACCTTC	CAISRDSGYTF
TRBV2	TRBJ2-3	TRBD2	many	TGTGCCATCTCTATAGCGGGAGTCGCAGATACGCAGTATTTT	CAISIAGVADTQYF
TRBV2	TRBJ2-3	.	few	TGTGCCAGCGCGACTGTGGGGGGTCGTGCTAGCACAGATACGCAGTATTTT	CASATVGGRASTDTQYF
TRBV15	TRBJ1-1	TRBD1	.	TGTGCCACCAGGTCGCAGGGGGCCACTGAAGCTTTCTTT	CATRSQGATEAFF
TRBV6-5	TRBJ2-3	TRBD2	.	TGTGCCAGCAGCCTCGGGACTAGCACAGATCCGCAATATTTT	CASSLGTSTDPQYF
TRBV5-5	TRBJ1-4	TRBD1	.	TGTGCCAGCAGCCTCGGGACAGGCCTGAATGAAAAACTGTTTTTT	CASSLGTGLNEKLFF
TRBV6-5	TRBJ1-2	.	many	TGTGCCAGCAGTTACGAGGGGCATTATGGCTACACCTTC	CASSYEGHYGYTF
TRBV20-1	TRBJ2-1	.	many	TGCAGTGCTAGAGAGCCTAGCGTCCTGGCCAGGGCTGAGCAGTTCTTC	CSAREPSVLARAEQFF
TRBV15	TRBJ2-2	.	few	TGTGCCACCAGCCAACTGGAGGGAAAGGTAACCGGGGAGCTGTTTTTT	CATSQLEGKVTGELFF